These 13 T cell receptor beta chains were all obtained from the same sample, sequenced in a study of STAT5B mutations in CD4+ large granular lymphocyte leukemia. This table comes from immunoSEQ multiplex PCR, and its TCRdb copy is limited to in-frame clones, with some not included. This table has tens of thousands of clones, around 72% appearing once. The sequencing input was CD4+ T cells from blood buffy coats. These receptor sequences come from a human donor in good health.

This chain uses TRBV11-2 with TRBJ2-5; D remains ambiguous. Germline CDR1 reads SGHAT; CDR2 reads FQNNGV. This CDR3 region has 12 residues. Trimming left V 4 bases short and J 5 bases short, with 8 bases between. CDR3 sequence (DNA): TGTGCCAGCAGCTCCCTCCGGGAGACCCAGTACTTC. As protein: CASSSLRETQYF.

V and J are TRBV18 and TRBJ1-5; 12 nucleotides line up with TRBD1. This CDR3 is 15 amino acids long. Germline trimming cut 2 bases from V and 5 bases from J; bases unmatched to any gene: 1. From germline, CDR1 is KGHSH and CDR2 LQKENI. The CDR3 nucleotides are TGTGCCAGCTCACCAGGGACAGGGGGCGATCAGCCCCAGCATTTT. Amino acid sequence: CASSPGTGGDQPQHF.

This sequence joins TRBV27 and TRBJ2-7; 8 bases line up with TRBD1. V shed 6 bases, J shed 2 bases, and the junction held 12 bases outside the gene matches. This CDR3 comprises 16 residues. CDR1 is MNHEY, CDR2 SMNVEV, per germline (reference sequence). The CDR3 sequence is CASRRSPGQDPYEQYF. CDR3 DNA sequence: TGTGCCAGCAGAAGATCCCCGGGACAGGACCCCTACGAGCAGTACTTC.

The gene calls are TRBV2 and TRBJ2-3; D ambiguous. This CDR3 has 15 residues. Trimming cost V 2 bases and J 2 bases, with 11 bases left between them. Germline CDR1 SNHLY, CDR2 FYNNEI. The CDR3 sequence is CASSERVGFTDTQYF. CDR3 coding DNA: TGTGCCAGCAGTGAAAGGGTTGGGTTCACAGATACGCAGTATTTT.

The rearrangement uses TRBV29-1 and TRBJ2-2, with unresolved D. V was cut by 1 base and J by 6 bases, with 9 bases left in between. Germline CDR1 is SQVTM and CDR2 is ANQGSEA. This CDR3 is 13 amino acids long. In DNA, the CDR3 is TGCAGCGTTGAAGTCACCGGAGCCGGGGAGCTGTTTTTT. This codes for CSVEVTGAGELFF.

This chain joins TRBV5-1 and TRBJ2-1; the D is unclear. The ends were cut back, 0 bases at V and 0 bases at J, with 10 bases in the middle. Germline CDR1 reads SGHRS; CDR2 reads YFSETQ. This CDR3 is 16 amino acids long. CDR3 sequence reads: CASSLAAASSYNEQFF. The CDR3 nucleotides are TGCGCCAGCAGCTTGGCCGCGGCTTCCTCCTACAATGAGCAGTTCTTC.

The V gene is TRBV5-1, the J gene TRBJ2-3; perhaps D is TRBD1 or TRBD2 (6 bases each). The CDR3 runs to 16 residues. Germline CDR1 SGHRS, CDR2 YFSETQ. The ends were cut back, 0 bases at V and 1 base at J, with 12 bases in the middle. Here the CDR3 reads CASSLEGGLGTDTQYF. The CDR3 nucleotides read TGCGCCAGCAGCTTGGAGGGGGGTTTGGGCACAGATACGCAGTATTTT.

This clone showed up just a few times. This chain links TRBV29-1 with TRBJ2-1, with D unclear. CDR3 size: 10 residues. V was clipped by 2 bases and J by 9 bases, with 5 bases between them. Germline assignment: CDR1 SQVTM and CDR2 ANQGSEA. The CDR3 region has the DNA TGCAGCGTTGAAAGTGGTGAGCAGTTCTTC. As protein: CSVESGEQFF.

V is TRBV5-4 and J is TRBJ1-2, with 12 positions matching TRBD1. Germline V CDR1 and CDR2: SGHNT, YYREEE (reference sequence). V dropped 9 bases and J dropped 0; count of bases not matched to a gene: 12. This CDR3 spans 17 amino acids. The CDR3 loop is CATTGGTGGLANYGYTF. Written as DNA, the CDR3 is TGTGCCACCACAGGAGGGACAGGGGGCTTAGCTAACTATGGCTACACCTTC.

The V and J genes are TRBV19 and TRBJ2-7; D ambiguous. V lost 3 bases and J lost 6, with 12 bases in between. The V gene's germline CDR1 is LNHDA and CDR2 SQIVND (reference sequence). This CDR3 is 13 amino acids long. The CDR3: CASSIGGSLEQYF. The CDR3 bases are TGTGCCAGTAGTATTGGTGGCAGCCTCGAGCAGTACTTC.

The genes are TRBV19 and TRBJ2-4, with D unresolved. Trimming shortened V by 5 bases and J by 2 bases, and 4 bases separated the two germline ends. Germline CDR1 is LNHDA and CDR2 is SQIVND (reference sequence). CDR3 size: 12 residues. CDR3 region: CASSESKNIQYF. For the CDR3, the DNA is TGTGCCAGTAGTGAATCCAAAAACATTCAGTACTTC.

CDR3 protein: CASRSADSTIYF. For the CDR3, the DNA is TGTGCCAGCAGAAGCGCAGACTCCACCATATATTTT. The chain has TRBV6-5 and TRBJ1-3; no firm D call. V shed 6 bases and J shed 9 bases, with 12 bases lying between them. There are 12 residues in the CDR3. Germline V gene lookup returns CDR1 MNHEY and CDR2 SVGAGI.

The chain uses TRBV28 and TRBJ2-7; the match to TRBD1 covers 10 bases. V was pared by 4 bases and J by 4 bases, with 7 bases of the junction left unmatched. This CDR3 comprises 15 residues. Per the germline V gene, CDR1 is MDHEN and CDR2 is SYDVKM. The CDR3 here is CASSSGQGTRYEQYF. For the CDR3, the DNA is TGTGCCAGCAGTTCGGGACAGGGGACGAGGTACGAGCAGTACTTC.